A selection of T cell receptor beta chains follows, all from one sample in a study of T cell repertoires in cytomegalovirus infection. These TCRs' antigens remain unknown. TCRdb recomputed calls from the reads with MiXCR, one row per CDR3 protein. The sample lists a few hundred thousand distinct CDR3 sequences, 20% to 25% occurring once. The sample here was cultured PBMCs, taken from culture after CMV antigen stimulation. These receptors were collected from a human donor in good health (CMV status not recorded). Some clones in this sample may be carry-over from other donors' samples. Both conserved end residues are part of each CDR3. Each record gives: V gene, D gene, J gene, clone size, CDR3 protein, CDR3 DNA. A D gene is named only where the DNA matches it firmly. Some rows mark clone size as missing; the rest say once, few, many or name a class of expanded clone.

TRBV12-3/TRBV12-4,-,TRBJ2-5,many,CASREYWGSGQETQYF,TGTGCCAGCAGGGAGTATTGGGGGTCGGGCCAAGAGACCCAGTACTTC
TRBV27,TRBD2,TRBJ2-7,-,CASSLNSGRYEQYF,TGTGCCAGCAGTTTGAATAGCGGGAGGTACGAGCAGTACTTC
TRBV7-9,TRBD2,TRBJ2-2,few,CASWGLTTGELFF,TGTGCGTCCTGGGGACTAACCACCGGGGAGCTGTTTTTT
TRBV7-6,TRBD2,TRBJ2-2,few,CASSFLTSGHTGELFF,TGTGCCAGCAGCTTTCTAACTAGCGGGCACACCGGGGAGCTGTTTTTT
TRBV20-1,TRBD1,TRBJ2-1,few,CSARGQGNYNEQFF,TGCAGTGCTAGAGGACAGGGGAACTACAATGAGCAGTTCTTC
TRBV4-1,TRBD2,TRBJ2-7,-,CASSHVSGGNSYEQYF,TGCGCCAGCAGCCACGTAAGCGGGGGGAACTCCTACGAGCAGTACTTC
TRBV7-2,TRBD2,TRBJ2-5,many,CASSLGGRVETQYF,TGTGCCAGCAGCTTAGGTGGGAGGGTAGAGACCCAGTACTTC
TRBV28,TRBD1,TRBJ2-7,few,CASSSPTGDYEQYF,TGTGCCAGCAGTTCACCAACAGGGGACTACGAGCAGTACTTC
TRBV19,-,TRBJ2-6,-,CASSIGWGSGANVLTF,TGTGCCAGTAGTATTGGTTGGGGCTCTGGGGCCAACGTCCTGACTTTC
TRBV4-1,-,TRBJ2-3,many,CASSQDSPDTQYF,TGCGCCAGCAGCCAAGATTCGCCAGATACGCAGTATTTT
TRBV4-1,-,TRBJ2-7,many,CASSQGKWDHRYSYEQYF,TGCGCCAGCAGCCAAGGAAAGTGGGACCACCGATACTCCTACGAGCAGTACTTC
TRBV4-2,-,TRBJ1-3,few,CASSQDMWTSGNTIYF,TGTGCCAGCAGCCAAGATATGTGGACGTCTGGAAACACCATATATTTT
TRBV30,-,TRBJ1-6,-,CAWRGFSYNSPLHF,TGTGCCTGGAGGGGGTTCTCCTATAATTCACCCCTCCACTTT
TRBV7-2,TRBD2,TRBJ2-1,many,CASSLALVTSMGIEQFF,TGTGCCAGCAGCTTAGCGCTTGTGACTAGCATGGGCATTGAGCAGTTCTTC
TRBV7-2,-,TRBJ2-2,-,CASSRRGLGGTGELFF,TGTGCCAGCAGCCGCCGGGGGTTGGGAGGTACCGGGGAGCTGTTTTTT
TRBV7-8,-,TRBJ2-7,many,CASSPPGLNLAYEQYF,TGTGCCAGCAGCCCGCCCGGGCTCAACCTCGCCTACGAGCAGTACTTC
TRBV12-3/TRBV12-4,-,TRBJ2-5,-,CASTQTRPETQYF,TGTGCCAGCACCCAAACCCGACCGGAGACCCAGTACTTC
TRBV7-2,TRBD1,TRBJ1-3,few,CASSYDRGLGNTIYF,TGTGCCAGCAGCTACGACAGGGGGCTCGGAAACACCATATATTTT
TRBV19,TRBD1,TRBJ2-5,few,CASSGSGTGRETQYF,TGTGCCAGTAGTGGCTCCGGGACAGGGCGAGAGACCCAGTACTTC
TRBV15,-,TRBJ1-1,-,CATSLEAFPMNTEAFF,TGTGCCACCTCCCTGGAGGCCTTCCCCATGAACACTGAAGCTTTCTTT
TRBV7-9,TRBD2,TRBJ2-1,many,CASSPRTSGHEQFF,TGTGCCAGCAGCCCCCGGACTAGCGGCCATGAGCAGTTCTTC
TRBV28,TRBD2,TRBJ2-7,-,CASSLTTSQSSYEQYF,TGTGCCAGCAGTTTAACGACTAGCCAGAGCTCCTACGAGCAGTACTTC
TRBV19,-,TRBJ1-5,few,CASAAGPQPQHF,TGTGCCAGTGCTGCGGGCCCTCAGCCCCAGCATTTT
TRBV7-7,-,TRBJ2-5,many,CASTLGETQYF,TGTGCTAGCACCTTAGGGGAGACCCAGTACTTC
TRBV5-4,TRBD2,TRBJ2-1,-,CASSLGAGGPVSEQFF,TGTGCCAGCAGCTTGGGAGCGGGAGGGCCGGTGAGTGAGCAGTTCTTC
TRBV4-3,TRBD1,TRBJ1-2,-,CASSQELGQDYGYTF,TGCGCCAGCAGCCAAGAACTTGGACAGGACTATGGCTACACCTTC
TRBV2,TRBD2,TRBJ2-3,-,CASSDSGDSTDTQYF,TGTGCCAGCAGTGATAGCGGGGATAGCACAGATACGCAGTATTTT
TRBV15,-,TRBJ2-1,-,CATSRDPLLAGSVGEQFF,TGTGCCACCAGCAGAGACCCCTTACTAGCCGGGTCGGTCGGTGAGCAGTTCTTC
TRBV5-4,-,TRBJ2-5,-,CASSPGGGRGQETQYF,TGTGCCAGCAGCCCTGGCGGTGGGAGAGGGCAAGAGACCCAGTACTTC
TRBV7-2,TRBD1,TRBJ1-1,many,CASSKLKGQGGTEAFF,TGTGCCAGCAGCAAACTTAAGGGACAGGGGGGCACTGAAGCTTTCTTT
TRBV6-4,-,TRBJ1-1,-,CASSPEEGNTEAFF,TGTGCCAGCTCCCCGGAGGAGGGGAACACTGAAGCTTTCTTT
TRBV20-1,-,TRBJ2-1,-,CSARGGEQFF,TGCAGTGCTAGAGGAGGTGAGCAGTTCTTC
TRBV7-6,-,TRBJ2-1,-,CASSSPNSYNEQFF,TGTGCCAGCAGCTCCCCTAACTCCTACAATGAGCAGTTCTTC
TRBV7-9,TRBD1,TRBJ1-3,many,CASSSDRRNTIYF,TGTGCCAGCAGCTCGGACAGGAGAAACACCATATATTTT
TRBV4-2,-,TRBJ2-7,once,CASSQEPVARGGLRTYEQYF,TGTGCCAGCAGCCAAGAACCAGTGGCCAGGGGTGGACTACGTACCTACGAGCAGTACTTC
TRBV5-4,-,TRBJ2-7,-,CASSLAPAAYEQYF,TGTGCCAGCAGCTTGGCCCCGGCCGCCTACGAGCAGTACTTC
TRBV6-5,TRBD2,TRBJ2-7,-,CASSFGASGSAEQYF,TGTGCCAGCAGTTTCGGGGCTAGCGGGAGTGCCGAGCAGTACTTC
TRBV5-1,-,TRBJ2-1,-,CASSLVSASEQFF,TGCGCCAGCAGCTTGGTTTCAGCGAGTGAGCAGTTCTTC
TRBV29-1,-,TRBJ2-1,-,CSAREASVTLYNEQFF,TGCAGCGCCCGAGAGGCTAGCGTTACTCTATACAATGAGCAGTTCTTC
TRBV7-6,TRBD2,TRBJ2-5,-,CASSPGGLETQYF,TGTGCCAGCAGCCCGGGGGGGTTAGAGACCCAGTACTTC
TRBV7-2,-,TRBJ1-2,-,CASSLVGGADGYTF,TGTGCCAGCAGCTTAGTAGGGGGGGCGGATGGCTACACCTTC
TRBV28,-,TRBJ1-2,few,CASSFGGLGQSYGYTF,TGTGCCAGCAGTTTCGGGGGTCTCGGACAGTCCTATGGCTACACCTTC
TRBV7-2,-,TRBJ1-1,many,CASSLRFGNGAFF,TGTGCCAGCAGCTTAAGGTTCGGAAACGGAGCTTTCTTT
TRBV20-1,-,TRBJ2-1,-,CSASMPVTRPGSYNEQFF,TGCAGTGCTAGCATGCCGGTTACCAGACCGGGATCATACAATGAGCAGTTCTTC
TRBV5-4,-,TRBJ2-5,-,CASSLGQPYQETQYF,TGTGCCAGCAGCTTGGGCCAGCCGTACCAAGAGACCCAGTACTTC
TRBV12-3/TRBV12-4,-,TRBJ2-1,few,CASRPSALRDRGNEQFF,TGTGCCAGCAGACCTTCGGCCCTACGGGACCGGGGGAATGAGCAGTTCTTC
TRBV6-2/TRBV6-3,-,TRBJ2-2,-,CASSGWQTGELFF,TGTGCCAGCTCCGGTTGGCAGACCGGGGAGCTGTTTTTT
TRBV12-3/TRBV12-4,TRBD1,TRBJ2-1,-,CASSRDSWTRDEQFF,TGTGCCAGCAGCCGGGACAGTTGGACCCGCGATGAGCAGTTCTTC
TRBV11-1,-,TRBJ1-1,few,CASSTTPRRRNTEAFF,TGTGCCAGCAGCACGACCCCGAGACGGAGAAACACTGAAGCTTTCTTT
TRBV12-3/TRBV12-4,TRBD2,TRBJ2-5,few,CASRSGTSGPAETQYF,TGTGCCAGCAGGTCCGGGACTAGCGGCCCGGCAGAGACCCAGTACTTC
TRBV27,TRBD2,TRBJ2-1,-,CASSPGTSGTNEQFF,TGTGCCAGCAGTCCCGGGACTAGCGGGACAAATGAGCAGTTCTTC
TRBV7-3,-,TRBJ2-5,few,CASSPMPQETQYF,TGTGCCAGCAGCCCGATGCCCCAAGAGACCCAGTACTTC
TRBV29-1,TRBD2,TRBJ2-3,-,CSVVSPSGRGTDTQYF,TGCAGCGTTGTATCTCCTAGCGGGAGAGGCACAGATACGCAGTATTTT
TRBV12-3/TRBV12-4,-,TRBJ2-5,many,CASSPRGGQETQYF,TGTGCCAGCAGTCCCCGTGGGGGTCAAGAGACCCAGTACTTC
TRBV11-3,TRBD2,TRBJ2-5,-,CASSFGLGIQETQYF,TGTGCCAGCAGCTTCGGACTAGGGATCCAAGAGACCCAGTACTTC
TRBV12-3/TRBV12-4,-,TRBJ2-5,few,CASSWTQVQETQYF,TGTGCCAGCAGTTGGACACAAGTGCAAGAGACCCAGTACTTC
TRBV5-4,TRBD1,TRBJ2-3,many,CASSWTGADTQYF,TGTGCCAGCAGCTGGACAGGGGCAGATACGCAGTATTTT
TRBV19,-,TRBJ2-3,-,CASHHRWDTDTQYF,TGTGCCAGCCACCACCGGTGGGACACAGATACGCAGTATTTT
TRBV7-2,TRBD2,TRBJ2-3,many,CASSSRREASTDTQYF,TGTGCCAGCAGCTCGCGGCGGGAGGCCTCCACAGATACGCAGTATTTT
TRBV2,TRBD1,TRBJ1-4,many,CAKRPGQANEKLFF,TGTGCCAAGAGACCGGGACAGGCTAATGAAAAACTGTTTTTT